This TCR beta chain was observed in a study of early T cells in non-severe SARS-CoV-2 infection (dated by TCRdb to about 2021). Background for the entire study: Bulk RNA from unsorted whole blood was used for TCR sequencing, so alpha and beta chains could not be paired. What the work shows at the level of the full study, not this receptor alone: VDJdb matching was skewed toward anti-spike CD8 responses, so virus-specific expansions were likely underestimated and private and CD4 specificities were missed.

The study was a case-control design nested within a healthcare worker cohort in London, UK, with weekly nasopharyngeal swab PCR tests and blood sampling. Healthcare workers were enrolled in the week of the UK lockdown, from 23 to 31 March 2020, and were followed every week for up to 16 weeks. From its cysteine to its phenylalanine, the CDR3 spans 14 amino acids. Just CDR3 DNA is preserved here, 42 bases in frame from base 1. V is clipped by 6 bases and J by 10 bases, and the sequence between their germline boundaries is 19 bases long. Via the germline V gene, CDR1 is MNHEY and CDR2 SVGAGI. This clonotype was counted only a few times. Its antigen remains undetermined. Nothing much larger sits one base from this clone, and base qualities are not available. Library construction relied on 5' RACE. Sequencing relied on a NextSeq 500. The TCR library protocol attached unique molecular identifiers to individual cDNA molecules to correct for sequencing error and PCR bias. Sequencing covered both TCR alpha and beta chains, and within each sample the abundances of alpha and beta sequences were tightly co-correlated. The source study handled its data this way. V gene, J gene and CDR3 annotation of TCR sequences was performed with Decombinator V4. Expanded TCRs were defined as changing significantly between any two time points under a Poisson model with p below 0.0001. Abundances of TCRs were expressed as counts per million after normalisation to the total number of TCRs sequenced in each sample. MAIT TCRs were defined by TRAV1-2 paired with TRAJ12, TRAJ20 or TRAJ33, and iNKT TCRs by TRAV10 paired with TRAJ18. A search of VDJdb, accessed on 1 November 2021, was run for TCRs annotated to CMV, EBV and SARS-CoV-2, with TCRs annotated for multiple antigens excluded. The public reads were quality trimmed at Q25 with fastp and then assembled into clones with MiXCR by TCRdb, keeping productive beta chains. Each entry merges the rows of one CDR3 protein and shows their most common DNA and genes. The V and J calls, along with clone size, are taken from TCRdb and not from the paper's own processing. The sample records about 48,000 distinct CDR3 sequences, 5.6% of which are singletons. The biggest ten clones account for roughly 4.8% of the sample.

This chain is built from TRBV6-5 and TRBJ2-1, with TRBD2 tentatively as D gene (6 bases match). The material sequenced was whole blood. This TCR derives from an adult who was a healthcare worker with PCR-confirmed SARS-CoV-2 infection or an uninfected control (not recorded which). The CDR3 reads CASRPGLGGKEQFF. DNA sequence: TGTGCCAGCAGGCCCGGGCTTGGCGGGAAAGAGCAGTTCTTC.